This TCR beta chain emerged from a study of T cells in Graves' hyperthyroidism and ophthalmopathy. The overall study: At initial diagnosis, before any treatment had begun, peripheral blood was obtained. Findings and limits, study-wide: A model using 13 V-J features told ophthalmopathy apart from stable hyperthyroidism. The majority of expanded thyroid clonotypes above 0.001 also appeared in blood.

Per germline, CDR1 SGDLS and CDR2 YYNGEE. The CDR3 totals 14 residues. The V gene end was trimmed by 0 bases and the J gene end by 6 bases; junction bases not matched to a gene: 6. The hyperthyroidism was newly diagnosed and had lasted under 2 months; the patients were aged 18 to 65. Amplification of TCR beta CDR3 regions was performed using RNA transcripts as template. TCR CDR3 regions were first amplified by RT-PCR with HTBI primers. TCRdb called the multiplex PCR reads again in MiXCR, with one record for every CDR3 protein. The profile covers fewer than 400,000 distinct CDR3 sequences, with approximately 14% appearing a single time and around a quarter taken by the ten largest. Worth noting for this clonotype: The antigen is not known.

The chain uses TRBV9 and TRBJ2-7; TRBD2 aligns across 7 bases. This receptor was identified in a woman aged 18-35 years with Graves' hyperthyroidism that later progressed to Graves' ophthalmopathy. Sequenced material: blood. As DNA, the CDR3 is TGTGCCAGCAGCGTAGGAGGGAGGGCCATCGAGCAGTACTTC. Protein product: CASSVGGRAIEQYF.